Each of the 22 T cell receptor beta chains below was sequenced from the same sample in a study of cytomegalovirus exposure and HLA in healthy donors. Primers included in the PCR were 60 Vbeta and 13 Jbeta primers. Repertoires were generated with immunoSEQ multiplex PCR, while TCRdb's copy carries only in-frame clones and drops some. This sample has 100,000 to 120,000 clones; 70% to 85% occur once, and the top ten carry just under 2.5%. The sequenced sample was PBMCs. Source of these receptors: a woman aged 18-35 years in good health and CMV-seronegative.

This clone has only one observation. The chain has TRBV7-6 and TRBJ2-7, with D possibly being TRBD2 (6 bases). Germline CDR1 reads SGHVS; CDR2 reads FNYEAQ. The CDR3 totals 14 residues. Trimming removed 5 bases at V and 4 bases at J, with 15 bases between. The CDR3 is CASSLLAPWYEQYF. In nucleotides, the CDR3 is TGTGCCAGCAGCCTCCTAGCGCCCTGGTACGAGCAGTACTTC.

This clone appeared a single time. This chain links TRBV7-2 with TRBJ2-1; D remains ambiguous. This CDR3 contains 11 residues. From germline, CDR1 is SGHTA and CDR2 FQGNSA. The germline V and J ends were trimmed by 6 bases and 9 bases, with 9 bases remaining between them. CDR3 bases: TGTGCCAGCAGGGGCCAAGGTGAGCAGTTCTTC. It is translated as CASRGQGEQFF.

The rearrangement joins TRBV7-8 to TRBJ2-4, with 8 bases fitting TRBD1. CDR1 SGHVS and CDR2 FQNEAQ come from the germline V gene. The V and J ends lost 4 bases and 2 bases, in that order; junction bases with no gene match: 1. The CDR3 length is 14 residues. CDR3 amino acids: CASSWTGTKNIQYF. CDR3 nucleotides: TGTGCCAGCAGCTGGACAGGGACCAAAAACATTCAGTACTTC.

The chain uses TRBV6-9 and TRBJ2-3, with 7 nucleotides matching TRBD1. CDR3 size: 15 residues. Germline V gives CDR1 MNHGY, CDR2 SVAAGI. V gave up 5 bases and J gave up 5 bases; unmatched junction bases: 10. The CDR3 sequence: CASSDTRGTQDTQYF. The CDR3 region has the DNA TGTGCCAGCAGTGATACCAGGGGGACACAAGATACGCAGTATTTT.

This chain connects TRBV7-8 to TRBJ2-1; D remains ambiguous. The CDR3 totals 14 residues. CDR1 is SGHVS and CDR2 is FQNEAQ in the germline V gene. V was cut by 1 base and J by 4 bases, with 8 bases left in between. This chain's CDR3 is CASSLDGSYNEQFF. The CDR3 DNA is TGTGCCAGCAGCTTAGACGGGTCGTACAATGAGCAGTTCTTC.

The genes are TRBV28 and TRBJ1-1; 12 nucleotides match TRBD1. Germline trimming cut 5 bases from V and 8 bases from J; bases unmatched to any gene: 9. Germline V gives CDR1 MDHEN, CDR2 SYDVKM. The CDR3 is 15 residues long. CDR3 bases: TGTGCCAGCAGTCCGTCCCGGGGACAGGGGGCCGAAGCTTTCTTT. Amino acid sequence: CASSPSRGQGAEAFF. Complete variable domain (other parts from reference TRBV28 and TRBJ1-1): DVKVTQSSRYLVKRTGEKVFLECVQDMDHENMFWYRQDPGLGLRLIYFSYDVKMKEKGDIPEGYSVSREKKERFSLILESASTNQTSMYLCASSPSRGQGAEAFFGQGTRLTVV.

The genes are TRBV5-6 and TRBJ2-5; 7 bases fit TRBD2. Germline assignment: CDR1 SGHDT and CDR2 YYEEEE. CDR3 length: 13 residues. V gave up 4 bases and J gave up 1 base; unmatched junction bases: 1. The DNA of the CDR3 is TGTGCCAGCAGCATAGCGGGCCAAGAGACCCAGTACTTC. This encodes CASSIAGQETQYF.

This rearrangement joins TRBV23-1 to TRBJ1-4; a possible D gene is TRBD1 (5 bases). TRBV23-1 is an open reading frame, and its role is uncertain. This CDR3 has 15 residues. Trimming removed 0 bases at V and 2 bases at J, with 7 bases between. Written as DNA, the CDR3 is TGCGCCAGCAGTCAATCGGCAGGGACTAATGAAAAACTGTTTTTT. Its translation is CASSQSAGTNEKLFF.

This chain connects TRBV5-6 to TRBJ2-3, with TRBD1 as a possible D gene (6 bases). Trimming pared 2 bases from V and 0 bases from J, leaving 10 bases between. CDR3 length equals 15 residues. Germline values: CDR1 SGHDT, CDR2 YYEEEE. CDR3 bases: TGTGCCAGCAGCTTTACAGGGTCAAGCACAGATACGCAGTATTTT. This codes for CASSFTGSSTDTQYF.

Concerning this clone: The same CDR3 also results from other DNA sequences found in this sample. CDR3 nucleotide sequence: TGTGCCAGCAGCTTATCTAGCTCCTCCTACAATGAGCAGTTCTTC. This codes for CASSLSSSSYNEQFF. This chain joins TRBV11-2 and TRBJ2-1, with D perhaps TRBD2 (5 bases). The CDR3 extends over 15 amino acids. Trimming stripped 2 bases from V and 0 bases from J, with 8 bases between. Germline-derived CDR1 and CDR2 are SGHAT and FQNNGV.

This chain joins TRBV28 and TRBJ2-5, with a weak D call TRBD2 (7 bases). The CDR3 covers 14 residues. Per germline, CDR1 MDHEN and CDR2 SYDVKM. Trimming left V 1 base short and J 11 bases short, with 17 bases between. The CDR3 region is CASSLLGRGKEQYF. The CDR3 region has the DNA TGTGCCAGCAGTTTATTAGGGAGGGGGAAGGAGCAGTACTTC.

The rearrangement uses TRBV4-2 and TRBJ2-1; 10 bases fit TRBD2. Germline assignment: CDR1 LGHNA and CDR2 YNFKEQ. This CDR3 contains 19 residues. Losses at the gene ends were 0 bases for V and 4 bases for J; bases not matched to a gene: 12. The CDR3 protein is CASSQDGSLAGVLYNEQFF. The DNA for the CDR3 is TGTGCCAGCAGCCAAGATGGATCCCTAGCGGGAGTCTTATACAATGAGCAGTTCTTC.

The rearrangement uses TRBV5-4 and TRBJ2-3; TRBD2 agrees at 10 bases. Trimming removed 4 bases from V and 6 bases from J; junction bases left unmatched: 8. The V gene's germline CDR1 is SGHNT and CDR2 YYREEE (reference sequence). There are 15 residues in the CDR3. The CDR3 sequence: CASSITAGGRDTQYF. CDR3 bases: TGTGCCAGCAGCATAACAGCGGGAGGGCGGGATACGCAGTATTTT.

The V call is TRBV28, the J call TRBJ2-7, with TRBD1 as a possible D gene (6 bases). V lost 6 bases to trimming and J lost 6 bases, with 15 bases between them. The CDR3 runs to 13 residues. CDR1 and CDR2 from the germline V gene are MDHEN and SYDVKM. The CDR3 DNA reads TGTGCCAGCAGACAGGGCTTAATGCGCGAGCAGTACTTC. Protein sequence: CASRQGLMREQYF.

The chain couples TRBV4-2 to TRBJ2-7; TRBD2 aligns across 8 bases. The V gene's germline CDR1 is LGHNA and CDR2 YNFKEQ. The CDR3 spans 15 residues. The ends lost 4 bases at V and 3 bases at J; junction bases unmatched: 8. This CDR3 is CASSLSDSGSYEQYF. In DNA form, the CDR3 reads TGTGCCAGCAGCCTTTCGGACAGCGGGAGCTACGAGCAGTACTTC.

This clone was detected once. The chain recombines TRBV27 with TRBJ1-3; D unclear. The germline CDR1 and CDR2 sequences are MNHEY and SMNVEV (reference sequence). Trimming took 3 bases from V and 2 from J, leaving 11 bases between them. There are 15 residues in the CDR3. CDR3 in DNA: TGTGCCAGCAGTTTGCAGGTCGGGGCTGGAAACACCATATATTTT. Encoded protein: CASSLQVGAGNTIYF.

The chain carries TRBV7-7 and TRBJ2-2; 11 nucleotides line up with TRBD2. Germline-derived CDR1 and CDR2 are SSHAT and FNYEAQ (reference sequence). V shed 8 bases and J 3 bases; nucleotides not matched to a gene: 5. CDR3 length equals 15 residues. The CDR3 reads CASGTLAGDTGELFF. CDR3 in DNA: TGTGCCAGCGGGACACTAGCGGGGGACACCGGGGAGCTGTTTTTT.

At least ten counts were recorded for this clone. This chain joins TRBV7-9 and TRBJ1-5; D gene unclear. CDR3 length: 13 amino acids. From germline, CDR1 is SEHNR and CDR2 FQNEAQ (reference sequence). V was pared by 1 base and J by 7 bases, with 8 bases between. The CDR3 is CASSLGFSQPQHF. The CDR3 coding sequence is TGTGCCAGCAGCTTAGGTTTTAGCCAGCCCCAGCATTTT. The whole variable domain, remainder taken from reference TRBV7-9 and TRBJ1-5, is DTGVSQNPRHKITKRGQNVTFRCDPISEHNRLYWYRQTLGQGPEFLTYFQNEAQLEKSRLLSDRFSAERPKGSFSTLEIQRTEQGDSAMYLCASSLGFSQPQHFGDGTRLSIL.

The chain carries TRBV10-3 and TRBJ2-7, with a weak D call TRBD1 (6 bases). The CDR3 runs 13 residues. Germline V CDR1 and CDR2: ENHRY, SYGVKD. V was cut by 8 bases and J by 2 bases, with 13 bases left in between. The CDR3 reads CAIARDTTYEQYV. The CDR3 coding sequence is TGTGCCATCGCCCGGGACACAACCTACGAGCAGTACGTC.

V and J are TRBV13 and TRBJ2-7; 13 bases agree with TRBD2. Germline V gene data show CDR1 as PRHDT and CDR2 as FYEKMQ (reference sequence). V was pared by 5 bases and J by 4 bases, with 5 bases of the junction left unmatched. This CDR3 spans 15 amino acids. The DNA for the CDR3 is TGTGCCAGCAGCCCCGGACTAGCGGGAGTGTACGAGCAGTACTTC. Translation: CASSPGLAGVYEQYF.

The chain joins TRBV5-1 to TRBJ2-2; 7 bases are shared with TRBD1. Trimming at V came to 2 bases and at J to 6 bases, leaving 4 bases not matched to a gene. Germline V CDR1 and CDR2: SGHRS, YFSETQ. The CDR3 extends over 14 amino acids. This CDR3 is CASSFGQASGELFF. CDR3 sequence (DNA): TGCGCCAGCAGCTTCGGACAGGCTTCCGGGGAGCTGTTTTTT.

The chain combines TRBV15 with TRBJ2-5; TRBD1 is a possible D gene (5 bases). The J call is in doubt because the DNA end fits TRBJ2-7 better. Germline V gene sequence: CDR1 LNHNV, CDR2 YYDKDF (reference sequence). This CDR3 spans 16 amino acids. CDR3 loop: CATSRDEFSDKIEQYF. DNA of the CDR3: TGTGCCACCAGCAGAGATGAATTTTCGGACAAAATCGAGCAGTACTTC.